This T cell receptor (beta chain) was obtained from a study of blood T cell repertoires in COVID-19. Background on the study: The samples span acute and convalescent COVID-19 from the United States, Italy and Spain. PBMCs, B-cell-depleted T cells, or T cells were the source of the cDNA or gDNA that made up the material.

Original analysis: Researchers report that nucleated cell counts were estimated from reference gene primer amplification. The data were produced by immunoSEQ multiplex PCR, yet TCRdb's version contains in-frame clones alone and is incomplete. Clone size and the V and J calls come from that table; the DNA yielded D and trimming. The data contain about 270,000 clones, 70% to 90% of them singletons. V was pared by 4 bases and J by 4 bases, with 11 bases of the junction left unmatched. Germline assignment: CDR1 SGHRS and CDR2 YFSETQ. This CDR3 region has 16 residues. Participant ages covered roughly 18 to 89 years across 24 US areas.

This TCR came from a woman in her twenties or thirties with acute COVID-19. The sample consisted of PBMCs or T cells enriched from blood (not recorded which). The V and J genes are TRBV5-1 and TRBJ2-7, with 10 bases lining up with TRBD2. CDR3 protein: CASSLGEGTSAYEQYF. In DNA form, the CDR3 reads TGCGCCAGCAGCCTTGGGGAGGGGACTAGCGCGTACGAGCAGTACTTC.